This TCR beta chain was found in a study of beta chain features in type 1 diabetes. The investigators reverse transcribed all of the isolated RNA, so they sequenced expressed TCRB transcripts. Sequenced by immunoSEQ multiplex PCR; TCRdb stores in-frame clones only, minus some. The sample gives about 230,000 clones, 7.5% to 10% of which show up once; about 0.03% is in the top ten. It was via CD45RO/CCR7/CD25/CD127/CD95/CD27 that CD4+ naive, central memory, regulatory and stem cell-like memory cells were sorted. This clone occurred a few times. Germline CDR1 and CDR2: SNHLY and FYNNEI. Trimming cost V 5 bases and J 10 bases; bases outside gene matches: 6. CDR3 size: 13 residues.

This sequence was found in a woman between 18 and 29 years old in good health. Sequencing input: naive CD4+ T cells from blood. The V call is TRBV2, the J call TRBJ1-1, with 11 bases lining up with TRBD1. The CDR3 protein is CASSLDRGHGAFF. As DNA, the CDR3 is TGTGCCAGCAGTTTGGACAGGGGGCATGGAGCTTTCTTT.